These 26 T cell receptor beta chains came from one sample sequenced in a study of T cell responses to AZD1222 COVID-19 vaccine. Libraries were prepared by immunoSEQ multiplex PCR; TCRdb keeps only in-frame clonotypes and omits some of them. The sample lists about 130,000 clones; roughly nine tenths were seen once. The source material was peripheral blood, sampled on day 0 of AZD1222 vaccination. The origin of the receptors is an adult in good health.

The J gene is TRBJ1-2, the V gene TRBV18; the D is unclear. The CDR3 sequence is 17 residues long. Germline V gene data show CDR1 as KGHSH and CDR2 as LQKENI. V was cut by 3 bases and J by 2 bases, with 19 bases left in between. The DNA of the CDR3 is TGTGCCAGCTCACCGCGGCCGCCGACCACCCAAAACTATGGCTACACCTTC. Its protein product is CASSPRPPTTQNYGYTF.

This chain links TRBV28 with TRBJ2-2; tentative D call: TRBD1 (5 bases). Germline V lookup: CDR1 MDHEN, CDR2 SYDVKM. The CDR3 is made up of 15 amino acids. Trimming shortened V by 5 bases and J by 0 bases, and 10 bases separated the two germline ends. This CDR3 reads CASSKGAPNTGELFF. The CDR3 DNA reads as TGTGCCAGCAGTAAAGGGGCCCCGAACACCGGGGAGCTGTTTTTT.

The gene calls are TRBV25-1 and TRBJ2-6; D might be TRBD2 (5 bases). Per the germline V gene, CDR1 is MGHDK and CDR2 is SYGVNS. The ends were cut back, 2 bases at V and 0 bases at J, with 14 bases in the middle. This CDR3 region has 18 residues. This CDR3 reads CASSEGRGLRSGANVLTF. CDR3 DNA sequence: TGTGCCAGCAGTGAAGGCCGAGGGCTACGCTCTGGGGCCAACGTCCTGACTTTC. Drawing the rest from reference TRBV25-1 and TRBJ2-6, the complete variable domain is EADIYQTPRYLVIGTGKKITLECSQTMGHDKMYWYQQDPGMELHLIHYSYGVNSTEKGDLSSESTVSRIRTEHFPLTLESARPSHTSQYLCASSEGRGLRSGANVLTFGAGSRLTVL.

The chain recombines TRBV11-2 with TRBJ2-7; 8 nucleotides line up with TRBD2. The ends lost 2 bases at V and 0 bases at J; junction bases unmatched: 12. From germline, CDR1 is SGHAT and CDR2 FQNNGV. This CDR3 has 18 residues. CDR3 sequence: CASSLLVAGSLSSYEQYF. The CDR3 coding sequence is TGTGCCAGCAGCTTACTGGTAGCGGGGTCCCTTAGCTCCTACGAGCAGTACTTC. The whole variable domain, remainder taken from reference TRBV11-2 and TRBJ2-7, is EAGVAQSPRYKIIEKRQSVAFWCNPISGHATLYWYQQILGQGPKLLIQFQNNGVVDDSQLPKDRFSAERLKGVDSTLKIQPAKLEDSAVYLCASSLLVAGSLSSYEQYFGPGTRLTVT.

This chain's CDR3 is CASSLIGGERSPLHF. The CDR3 DNA sequence: TGTGCCAGCAGCTTAATTGGGGGGGAGCGGTCACCCCTCCACTTT. V and J are TRBV7-3 and TRBJ1-6; D may be TRBD1 (5 bases). CDR1 and CDR2 (germline): SGHTA, FQGTGA. Between the trimmed V and J ends, which lost 1 base and 10 bases, there was a span of 14 bases. The CDR3 sequence is 15 residues long.

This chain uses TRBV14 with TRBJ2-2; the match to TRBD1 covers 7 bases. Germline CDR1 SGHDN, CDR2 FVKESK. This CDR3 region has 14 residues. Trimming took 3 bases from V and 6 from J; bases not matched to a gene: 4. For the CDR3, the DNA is TGTGCCAGCAGCCAGATAACAGGGGCCGGGGAGCTGTTTTTT. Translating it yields CASSQITGAGELFF.

The CDR3 nucleotides are TGTGCCAGCAGCCAGATAGGGACCGGCTACACCTTC. This gives the protein CASSQIGTGYTF. V is TRBV5-6 and J is TRBJ1-2, with D maybe TRBD1 (5 bases). V gave up 4 bases and J gave up 8 bases, with 12 bases separating them. The germline CDR1 and CDR2 sequences are SGHDT and YYEEEE. CDR3 length: 12 amino acids.

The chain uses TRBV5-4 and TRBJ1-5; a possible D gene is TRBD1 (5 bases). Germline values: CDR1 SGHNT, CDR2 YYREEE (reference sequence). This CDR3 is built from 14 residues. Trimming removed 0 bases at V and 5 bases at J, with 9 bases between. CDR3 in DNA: TGTGCCAGCAGCTTGGGGGGCCGAGATCAGCCCCAGCATTTT. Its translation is CASSLGGRDQPQHF.

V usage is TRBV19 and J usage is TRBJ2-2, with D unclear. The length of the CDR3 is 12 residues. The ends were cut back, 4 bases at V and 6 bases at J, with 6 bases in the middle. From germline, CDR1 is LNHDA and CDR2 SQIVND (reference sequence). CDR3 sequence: CASSTQSGELFF. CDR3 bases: TGTGCCAGTAGTACACAGTCCGGGGAGCTGTTTTTT. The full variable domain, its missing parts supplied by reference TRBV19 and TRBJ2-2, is DGGITQSPKYLFRKEGQNVTLSCEQNLNHDAMYWYRQDPGQGLRLIYYSQIVNDFQKGDIAEGYSVSREKKESFPLTVTSAQKNPTAFYLCASSTQSGELFFGEGSRLTVL.

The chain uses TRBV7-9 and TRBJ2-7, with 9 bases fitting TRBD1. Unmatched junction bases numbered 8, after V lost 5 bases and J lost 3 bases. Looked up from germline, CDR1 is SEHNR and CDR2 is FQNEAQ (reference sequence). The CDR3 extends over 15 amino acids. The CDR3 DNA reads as TGTGCCAGCAGCCCTACGGCGGGACAGGGCTACGAGCAGTACTTC. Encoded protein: CASSPTAGQGYEQYF.

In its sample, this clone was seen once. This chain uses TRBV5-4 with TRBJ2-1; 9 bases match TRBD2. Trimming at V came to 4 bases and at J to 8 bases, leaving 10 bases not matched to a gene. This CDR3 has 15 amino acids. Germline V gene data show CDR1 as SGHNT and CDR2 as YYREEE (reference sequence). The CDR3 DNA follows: TGTGCCAGCAGCCCACCGGGACTAGCTTCCTATGAGCAGTTCTTC. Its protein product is CASSPPGLASYEQFF.

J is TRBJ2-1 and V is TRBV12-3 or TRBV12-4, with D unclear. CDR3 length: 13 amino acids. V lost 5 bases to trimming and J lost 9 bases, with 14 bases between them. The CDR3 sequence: CASSGNQFGEQFF. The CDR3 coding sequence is TGTGCCAGCAGTGGTAACCAATTCGGTGAGCAGTTCTTC.

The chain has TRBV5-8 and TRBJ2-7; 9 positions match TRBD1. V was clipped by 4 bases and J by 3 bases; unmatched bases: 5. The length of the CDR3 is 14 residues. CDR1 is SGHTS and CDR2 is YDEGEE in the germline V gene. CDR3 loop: CASSPQGAYYEQYF. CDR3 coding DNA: TGTGCCAGCAGCCCACAGGGGGCGTACTACGAGCAGTACTTC. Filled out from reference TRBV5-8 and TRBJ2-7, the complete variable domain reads EAGVTQSPTHLIKTRGQQATLRCSPISGHTSVYWYQQALGLGLQFLLWYDEGEERNRGNFPPRFSGRQFPNYSSELNVNALELEDSALYLCASSPQGAYYEQYFGPGTRLTVT.

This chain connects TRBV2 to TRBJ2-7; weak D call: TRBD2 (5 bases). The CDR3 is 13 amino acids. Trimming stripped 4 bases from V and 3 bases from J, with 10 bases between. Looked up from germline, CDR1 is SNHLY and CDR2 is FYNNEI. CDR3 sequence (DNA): TGTGCCAGCAGTGGCGTAGCGATCTACGAGCAGTACTTC. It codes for CASSGVAIYEQYF.

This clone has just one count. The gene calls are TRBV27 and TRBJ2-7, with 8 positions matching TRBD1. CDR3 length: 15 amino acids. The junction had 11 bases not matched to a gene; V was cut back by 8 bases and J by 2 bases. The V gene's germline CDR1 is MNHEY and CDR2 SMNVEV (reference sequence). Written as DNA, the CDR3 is TGTGCCAGCTCCCTGAGACAGGGGCCAACCTACGAGCAGTACTTC. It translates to CASSLRQGPTYEQYF.

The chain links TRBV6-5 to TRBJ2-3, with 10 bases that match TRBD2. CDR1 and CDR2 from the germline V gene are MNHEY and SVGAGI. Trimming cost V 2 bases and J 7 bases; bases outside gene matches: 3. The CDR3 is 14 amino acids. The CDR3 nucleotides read TGTGCCAGCAGTTACGAGGGACTAGCGTATACGCAGTATTTT. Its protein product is CASSYEGLAYTQYF.

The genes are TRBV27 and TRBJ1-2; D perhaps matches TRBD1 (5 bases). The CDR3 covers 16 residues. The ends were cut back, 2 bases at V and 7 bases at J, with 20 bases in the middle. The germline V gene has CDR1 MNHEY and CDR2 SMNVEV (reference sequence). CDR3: CASSLRAQGRVIGYTF. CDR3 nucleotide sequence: TGTGCCAGCAGTTTAAGAGCGCAGGGTAGAGTGATTGGCTACACCTTC.

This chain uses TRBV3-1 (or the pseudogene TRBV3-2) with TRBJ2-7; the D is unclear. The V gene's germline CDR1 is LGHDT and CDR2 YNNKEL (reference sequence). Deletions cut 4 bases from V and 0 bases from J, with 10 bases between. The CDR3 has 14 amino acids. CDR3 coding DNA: TGTGCCAGCAGCCGGGCACTAAGCTCCTACGAGCAGTACTTC. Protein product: CASSRALSSYEQYF.

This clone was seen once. Here the CDR3 reads CASSEGKGGMNTEAFF. The DNA for the CDR3 is TGTGCCAGCAGTGAAGGTAAGGGGGGGATGAACACTGAAGCTTTCTTT. J is TRBJ1-1 and V is TRBV25-1; D possibly corresponds to TRBD1 (6 bases). The germline CDR1 and CDR2 sequences are MGHDK and SYGVNS. V lost 2 bases, J lost 0 bases, and 13 bases lay in between. This CDR3 is built from 16 residues.

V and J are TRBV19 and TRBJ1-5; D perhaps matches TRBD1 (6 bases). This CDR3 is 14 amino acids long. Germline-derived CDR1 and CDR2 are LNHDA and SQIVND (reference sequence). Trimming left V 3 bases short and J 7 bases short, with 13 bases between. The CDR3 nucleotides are TGTGCCAGTAGTATTGGGGGGGCTGGCCAGCCCCAGCATTTT. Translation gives CASSIGGAGQPQHF. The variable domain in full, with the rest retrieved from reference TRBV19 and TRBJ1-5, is DGGITQSPKYLFRKEGQNVTLSCEQNLNHDAMYWYRQDPGQGLRLIYYSQIVNDFQKGDIAEGYSVSREKKESFPLTVTSAQKNPTAFYLCASSIGGAGQPQHFGDGTRLSIL.

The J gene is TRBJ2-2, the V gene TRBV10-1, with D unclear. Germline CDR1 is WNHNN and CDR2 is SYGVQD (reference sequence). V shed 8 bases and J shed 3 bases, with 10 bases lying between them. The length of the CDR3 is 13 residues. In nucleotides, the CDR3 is TGCGCCAGCTCGGTGGGGTACACCGGGGAGCTGTTTTTT. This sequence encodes CASSVGYTGELFF.

The chain's CDR3 is CASSPNTDTQYF. CDR3 bases: TGTGCCAGCAGCCCAAACACAGATACGCAGTATTTT. The chain recombines TRBV5-4 with TRBJ2-3, with D uncertain. In germline, CDR1 is SGHNT, CDR2 YYREEE (reference sequence). V lost 4 bases to trimming and J lost 2 bases, with 5 bases between them. This CDR3 comprises 12 residues.

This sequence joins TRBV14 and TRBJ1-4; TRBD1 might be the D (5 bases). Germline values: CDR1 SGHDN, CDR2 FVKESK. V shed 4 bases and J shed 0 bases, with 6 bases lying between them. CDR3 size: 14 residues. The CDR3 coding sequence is TGTGCCAGCAGCCCCAGGGCAACTAATGAAAAACTGTTTTTT. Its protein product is CASSPRATNEKLFF.

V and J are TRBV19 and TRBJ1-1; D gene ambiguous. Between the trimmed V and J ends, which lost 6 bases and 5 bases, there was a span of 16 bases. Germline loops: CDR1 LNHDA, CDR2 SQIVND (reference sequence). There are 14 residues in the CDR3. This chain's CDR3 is CASRADGVRTEAFF. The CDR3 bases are TGTGCCAGTAGGGCCGATGGGGTCCGAACTGAAGCTTTCTTT.

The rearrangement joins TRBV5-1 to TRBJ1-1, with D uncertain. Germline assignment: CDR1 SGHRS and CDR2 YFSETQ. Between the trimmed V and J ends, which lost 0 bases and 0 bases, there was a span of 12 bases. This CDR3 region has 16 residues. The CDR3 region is CASSLVEIGMNTEAFF. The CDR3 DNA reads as TGCGCCAGCAGCTTGGTGGAAATAGGTATGAACACTGAAGCTTTCTTT.

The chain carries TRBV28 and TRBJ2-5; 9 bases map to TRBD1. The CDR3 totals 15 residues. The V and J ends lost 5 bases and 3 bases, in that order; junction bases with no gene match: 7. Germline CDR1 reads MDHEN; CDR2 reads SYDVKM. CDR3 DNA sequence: TGTGCCAGCAGTCCTGGACAGGGGAATAAAGAGACCCAGTACTTC. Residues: CASSPGQGNKETQYF. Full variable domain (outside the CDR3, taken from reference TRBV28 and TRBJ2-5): DVKVTQSSRYLVKRTGEKVFLECVQDMDHENMFWYRQDPGLGLRLIYFSYDVKMKEKGDIPEGYSVSREKKERFSLILESASTNQTSMYLCASSPGQGNKETQYFGPGTRLLVL.